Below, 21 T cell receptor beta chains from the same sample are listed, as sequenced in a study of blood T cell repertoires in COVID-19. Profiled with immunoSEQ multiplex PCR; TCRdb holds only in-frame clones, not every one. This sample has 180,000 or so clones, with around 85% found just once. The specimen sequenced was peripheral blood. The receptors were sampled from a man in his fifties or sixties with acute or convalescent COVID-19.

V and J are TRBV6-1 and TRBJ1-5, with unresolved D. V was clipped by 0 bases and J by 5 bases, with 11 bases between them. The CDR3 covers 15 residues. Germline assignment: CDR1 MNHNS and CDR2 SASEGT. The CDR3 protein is CASSEAGGRDQPQHF. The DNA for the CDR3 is TGTGCCAGCAGTGAAGCTGGCGGGCGGGATCAGCCCCAGCATTTT.

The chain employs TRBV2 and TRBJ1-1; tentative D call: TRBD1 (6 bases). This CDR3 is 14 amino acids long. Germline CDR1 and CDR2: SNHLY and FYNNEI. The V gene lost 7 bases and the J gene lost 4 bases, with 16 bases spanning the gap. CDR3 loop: CASKGVVGGTEAFF. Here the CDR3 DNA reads TGTGCCAGCAAGGGGGTCGTTGGGGGCACTGAAGCTTTCTTT.

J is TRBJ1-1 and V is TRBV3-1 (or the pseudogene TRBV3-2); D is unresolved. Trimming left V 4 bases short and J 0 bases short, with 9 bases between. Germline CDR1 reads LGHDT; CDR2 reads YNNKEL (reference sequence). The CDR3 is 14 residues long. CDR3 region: CASSRGVMNTEAFF. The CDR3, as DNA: TGTGCCAGCAGCCGCGGAGTGATGAACACTGAAGCTTTCTTT.

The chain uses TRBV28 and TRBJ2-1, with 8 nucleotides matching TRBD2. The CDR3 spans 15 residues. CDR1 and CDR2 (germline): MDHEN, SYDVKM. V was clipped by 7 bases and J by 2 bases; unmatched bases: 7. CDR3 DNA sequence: TGTGCCAGCACCTCACCCGGGAGGGCCTACAATGAGCAGTTCTTC. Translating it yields CASTSPGRAYNEQFF. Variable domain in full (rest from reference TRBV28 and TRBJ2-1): DVKVTQSSRYLVKRTGEKVFLECVQDMDHENMFWYRQDPGLGLRLIYFSYDVKMKEKGDIPEGYSVSREKKERFSLILESASTNQTSMYLCASTSPGRAYNEQFFGPGTRLTVL.

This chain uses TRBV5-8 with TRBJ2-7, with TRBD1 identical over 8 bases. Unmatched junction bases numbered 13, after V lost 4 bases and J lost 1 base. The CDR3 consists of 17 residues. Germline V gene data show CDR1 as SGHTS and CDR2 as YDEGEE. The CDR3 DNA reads TGTGCCAGCAGCAAGATAGGGACAGGCGCAAGGTCCTACGAGCAGTACTTC. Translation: CASSKIGTGARSYEQYF.

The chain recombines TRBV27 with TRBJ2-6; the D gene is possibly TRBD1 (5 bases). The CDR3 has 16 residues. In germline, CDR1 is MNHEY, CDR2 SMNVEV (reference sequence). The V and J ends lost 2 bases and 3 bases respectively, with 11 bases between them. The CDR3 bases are TGTGCCAGCAGTTTACTACAGGTGGATGGGGCCAACGTCCTGACTTTC. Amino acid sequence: CASSLLQVDGANVLTF.

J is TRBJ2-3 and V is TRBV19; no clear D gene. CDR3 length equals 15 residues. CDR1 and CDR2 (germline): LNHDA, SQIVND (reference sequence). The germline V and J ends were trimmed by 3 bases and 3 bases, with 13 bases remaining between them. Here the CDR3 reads CASSISVRWTDTQYF. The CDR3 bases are TGTGCCAGTAGTATTTCAGTCCGATGGACAGATACGCAGTATTTT.

CDR3 sequence (DNA): TGTGCCACCAAAGCGGCTAGAACAACAGATACGCAGTATTTT. Translated: CATKAARTTDTQYF. The chain combines TRBV15 with TRBJ2-3; D is perhaps TRBD2 (5 bases). Germline V CDR1 and CDR2: LNHNV, YYDKDF (reference sequence). The V and J ends lost 7 bases and 3 bases respectively, with 14 bases between them. The CDR3 is made up of 14 amino acids.

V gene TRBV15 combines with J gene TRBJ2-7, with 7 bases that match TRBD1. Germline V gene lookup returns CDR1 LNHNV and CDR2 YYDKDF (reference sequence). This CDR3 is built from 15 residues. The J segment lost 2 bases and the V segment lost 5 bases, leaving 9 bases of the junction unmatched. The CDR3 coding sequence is TGTGCCACCAGCCTATACAAAGGACAGGCCTACGAGCAGTACTTC. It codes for CATSLYKGQAYEQYF. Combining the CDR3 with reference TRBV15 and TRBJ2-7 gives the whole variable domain DAMVIQNPRYQVTQFGKPVTLSCSQTLNHNVMYWYQQKSSQAPKLLFHYYDKDFNNEADTPDNFQSRRPNTSFCFLDIRSPGLGDTAMYLCATSLYKGQAYEQYFGPGTRLTVT.

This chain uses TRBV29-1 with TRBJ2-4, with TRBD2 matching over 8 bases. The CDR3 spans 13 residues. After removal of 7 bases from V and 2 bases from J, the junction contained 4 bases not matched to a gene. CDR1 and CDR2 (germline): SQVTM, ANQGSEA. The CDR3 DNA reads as TGCAGCGCTCGGGGGGGGACCAAAAACATTCAGTACTTC. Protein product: CSARGGTKNIQYF.

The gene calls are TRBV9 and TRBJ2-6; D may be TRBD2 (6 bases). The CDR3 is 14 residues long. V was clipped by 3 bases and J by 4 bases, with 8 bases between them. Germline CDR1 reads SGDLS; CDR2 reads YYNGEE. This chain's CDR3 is CASSERAGANVLTF. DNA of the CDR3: TGTGCCAGCAGCGAGCGGGCCGGGGCCAACGTCCTGACTTTC. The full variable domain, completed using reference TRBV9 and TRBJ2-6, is DSGVTQTPKHLITATGQRVTLRCSPRSGDLSVYWYQQSLDQGLQFLIQYYNGEERAKGNILERFSAQQFPDLHSELNLSSLELGDSALYFCASSERAGANVLTFGAGSRLTVL.

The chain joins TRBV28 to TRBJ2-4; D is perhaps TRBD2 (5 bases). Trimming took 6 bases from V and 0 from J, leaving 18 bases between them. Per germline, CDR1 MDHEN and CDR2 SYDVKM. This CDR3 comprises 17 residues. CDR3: CASSLVTKRIAKNIQYF. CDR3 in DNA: TGTGCCAGCAGCCTCGTGACTAAGCGGATAGCCAAAAACATTCAGTACTTC. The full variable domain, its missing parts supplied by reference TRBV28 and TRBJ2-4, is DVKVTQSSRYLVKRTGEKVFLECVQDMDHENMFWYRQDPGLGLRLIYFSYDVKMKEKGDIPEGYSVSREKKERFSLILESASTNQTSMYLCASSLVTKRIAKNIQYFGAGTRLSVL.

The CDR3 nucleotides are TGTGCCAGCAGCTCGGGTGGGGGGCTAGCGGACCTTTACAATGAGCAGTTCTTC. Amino acids: CASSSGGGLADLYNEQFF. The chain carries TRBV5-6 and TRBJ2-1, with D possibly being TRBD2 (7 bases). This CDR3 comprises 18 residues. Germline V gene data show CDR1 as SGHDT and CDR2 as YYEEEE. V was pared by 3 bases and J by 4 bases, with 23 bases between.

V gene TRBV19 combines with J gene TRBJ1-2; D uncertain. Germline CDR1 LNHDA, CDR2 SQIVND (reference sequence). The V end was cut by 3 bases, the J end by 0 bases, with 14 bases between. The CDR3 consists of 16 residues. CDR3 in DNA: TGTGCCAGTAGTATGGCCGTCGGCGGTTCTAACTATGGCTACACCTTC. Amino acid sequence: CASSMAVGGSNYGYTF.

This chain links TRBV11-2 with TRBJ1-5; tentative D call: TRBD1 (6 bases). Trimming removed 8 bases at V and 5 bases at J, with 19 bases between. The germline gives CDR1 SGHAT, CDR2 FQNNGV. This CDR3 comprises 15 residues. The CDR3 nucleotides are TGTGCCAGCTCGATGTTGGGGGGGGCGTATCAGCCCCAGCATTTT. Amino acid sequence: CASSMLGGAYQPQHF.

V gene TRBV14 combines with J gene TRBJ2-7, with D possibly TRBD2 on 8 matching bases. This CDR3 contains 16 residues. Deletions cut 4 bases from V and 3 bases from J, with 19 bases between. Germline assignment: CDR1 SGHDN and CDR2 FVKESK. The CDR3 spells CASSLLGGGRFYEQYF. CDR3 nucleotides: TGTGCCAGCAGCCTCTTAGGGGGCGGGAGGTTCTACGAGCAGTACTTC.

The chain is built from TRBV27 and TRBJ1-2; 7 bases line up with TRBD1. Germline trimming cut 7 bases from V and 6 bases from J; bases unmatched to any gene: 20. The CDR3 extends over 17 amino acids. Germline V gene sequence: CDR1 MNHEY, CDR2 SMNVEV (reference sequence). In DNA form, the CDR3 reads TGTGCCAGCACTCCTTTATCAGCCGGGACAGCCCTAAATGGCTACACCTTC. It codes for CASTPLSAGTALNGYTF.

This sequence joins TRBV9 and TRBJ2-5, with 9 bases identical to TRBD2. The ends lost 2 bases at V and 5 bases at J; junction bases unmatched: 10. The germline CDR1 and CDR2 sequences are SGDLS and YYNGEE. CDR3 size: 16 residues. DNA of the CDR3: TGTGCCAGCAGCGTCCGAGGTAGCGGGAGCGAGGAGACCCAGTACTTC. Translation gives CASSVRGSGSEETQYF.

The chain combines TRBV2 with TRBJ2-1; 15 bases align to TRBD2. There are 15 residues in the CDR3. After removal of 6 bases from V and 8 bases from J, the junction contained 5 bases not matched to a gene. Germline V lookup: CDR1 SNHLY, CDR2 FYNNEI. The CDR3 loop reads CASSLGLAGGDEQFF. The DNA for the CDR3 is TGTGCCAGCAGCCTGGGACTAGCGGGAGGTGATGAGCAGTTCTTC.

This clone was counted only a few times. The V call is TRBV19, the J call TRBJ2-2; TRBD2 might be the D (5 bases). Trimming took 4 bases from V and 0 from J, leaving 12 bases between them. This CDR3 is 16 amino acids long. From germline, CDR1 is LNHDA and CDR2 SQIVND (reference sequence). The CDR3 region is CASSRRAAANTGELFF. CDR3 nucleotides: TGTGCCAGTAGTAGGCGAGCGGCCGCGAACACCGGGGAGCTGTTTTTT.

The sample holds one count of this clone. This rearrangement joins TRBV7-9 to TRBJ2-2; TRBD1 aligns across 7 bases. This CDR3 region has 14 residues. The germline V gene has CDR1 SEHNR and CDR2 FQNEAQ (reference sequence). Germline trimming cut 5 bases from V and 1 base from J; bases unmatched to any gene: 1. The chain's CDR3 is CASSRQGNTGELFF. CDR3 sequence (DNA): TGTGCCAGCAGCCGACAGGGGAACACCGGGGAGCTGTTTTTT.